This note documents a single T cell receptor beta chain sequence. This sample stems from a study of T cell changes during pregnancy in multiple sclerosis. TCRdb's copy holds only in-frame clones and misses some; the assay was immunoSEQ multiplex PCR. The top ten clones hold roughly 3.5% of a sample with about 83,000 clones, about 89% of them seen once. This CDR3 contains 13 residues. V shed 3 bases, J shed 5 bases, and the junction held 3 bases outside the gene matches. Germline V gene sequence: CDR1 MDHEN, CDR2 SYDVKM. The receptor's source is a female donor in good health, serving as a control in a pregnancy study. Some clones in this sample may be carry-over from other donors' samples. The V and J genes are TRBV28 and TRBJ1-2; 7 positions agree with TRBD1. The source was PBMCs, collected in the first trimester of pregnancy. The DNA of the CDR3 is TGTGCCAGCAGTTTGGTACAGGGGTATGGCTACACCTTC. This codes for CASSLVQGYGYTF.